Each of the 14 T cell receptor beta chains below was sequenced from the same sample in a study of tissue T cells after allogeneic stem cell transplantation. The sample's time point: mouse harvest day 7 after allogeneic transplant. Mouse grafts combined 10^7 T-cell-depleted bone marrow cells with 10^6 splenic CD5+ T cells. Using immunoSEQ multiplex PCR, the repertoire was profiled, and TCRdb retains in-frame clones only, with some absent. Found here are more than 4,000 clones, 52% of them singletons; the top ten hold over 6.5%. The sequenced material came from lymph node tissue. These receptors were obtained from a female BALB/c mouse given C57BL/6 T cells with graft-versus-host disease after an allogeneic hematopoietic cell transplant.

This clone was seen a few times. These gene names are mouse names. The read halts 1 residue ahead of the CDR3 end, with the missing end drawn from the germline J gene. The chain couples TRBV3 to TRBJ2-7; 7 bases align to TRBD2. The length of the CDR3 is 15 residues. Germline loops: CDR1 SNHLY, CDR2 FYNGKV (reference sequence). Trimming removed 4 bases from V and 0 bases from J; junction bases left unmatched: 6. The sequenced CDR3 bases are TGTGCCAGCAGCTCCTACTGGGGAAGCTCCTATGAACAGTAC. Protein product: CASSSYWGSSYEQY. In full, the CDR3 is CASSSYWGSSYEQYF.

This clone qualifies as large. Mouse names are used for the genes. The CDR3 is cut off 1 residue early in the read; its end comes from the germline J gene. This chain joins TRBV12-2 and TRBJ2-7, with D possibly being TRBD2 (7 bases). The length of the CDR3 is 13 residues. Germline CDR1 and CDR2: SGHLS and HYDKME. Trimming took off 0 bases at V and 5 bases at J, with 10 bases between the two ends. The CDR3 region is CASSLWGAHEQYF. The CDR3 bases that were read are TGTGCCAGCTCTCTCTGGGGGGCTCATGAACAGTAC.

For this clone: All gene names here are mouse names. The CDR3 goes on 1 residue after the read ends, and that part is filled in from the germline J gene. J is TRBJ1-4 and V is TRBV15, with D possibly matching TRBD1 (6 bases). The length of the CDR3 is 12 residues. Trimming took 1 base from V and 11 from J, leaving 8 bases between them. CDR1 is SGHND and CDR2 is FRSKSL in the germline V gene. CDR3 sequence: CASSLEGGRLFF. The covered CDR3 bases are TGTGCCAGCAGTTTAGAGGGGGGCAGATTATTT.

A remark on this clone: Gene names denote mouse genes. The read gets to within 1 residue of the CDR3 end, and the germline J gene fills in the rest. This chain connects TRBV14 to TRBJ2-7; D perhaps matches TRBD1 (5 bases). V lost 2 bases to trimming and J lost 3 bases, with 9 bases between them. CDR3 length equals 13 residues. Germline lookup yields CDR1 SGHDT and CDR2 FRDEAV. The CDR3 sequence: CASSLRGFYEQYF. The CDR3 DNA, read in part, is TGTGCCAGCAGTTTGAGGGGTTTCTATGAACAGTAC.

To note about this clone: All gene names here are mouse names. The CDR3 goes on 1 residue after the read ends, and that part is filled in from the germline J gene. This sequence joins TRBV23 and TRBJ2-5. The length of the CDR3 is 13 residues. From germline, CDR1 is KGHTA and CDR2 FQNQQP. The part of the CDR3 DNA that was read is TGCTCCAGCAGTCTAATTAACCAAGACACCCAGTAC. Translating gives CSSSLINQDTQY. The complete CDR3 protein is CSSSLINQDTQYF.

The sample holds one count of this clone. The gene names given are mouse names. The read stops 1 residue short of the end of the CDR3; the missing end is completed from the germline J gene. The V gene is TRBV5, the J gene TRBJ1-1; D call uncertain. V was cut by 0 bases and J by 0 bases, with 2 bases left in between. CDR3 size: 13 residues. Germline V gene lookup returns CDR1 LGHNA and CDR2 YNLKQL (reference sequence). The CDR3 spells CASSQDPNTEVFF. The CDR3 DNA, read in part, is TGTGCCAGCAGCCAAGACCCAAACACAGAAGTCTTC.

This clone was counted a few times. The gene symbols are mouse symbols. Coverage ceases 1 residue before the CDR3 finishes, and the germline J gene fills in the end. The chain joins TRBV13-1 to TRBJ2-7, with 10 positions matching TRBD2. The germline V gene encodes CDR1 NSHNY and CDR2 SYGAGN. V shed 4 bases and J 4 bases; nucleotides not matched to a gene: 2. This CDR3 comprises 13 residues. The chain's CDR3 is CASSPGLGYEQYF. Incomplete CDR3 DNA: TGTGCCAGCAGTCCGGGACTGGGGTATGAACAGTAC.

For this clone: Mouse germline and gene names are used. The DNA ends 1 residue before the CDR3 does, and the rest of the CDR3 is filled in from the germline J gene. The V gene is TRBV12-2, the J gene TRBJ1-2; D is uncertain. Germline assignment: CDR1 SGHLS and CDR2 HYDKME. The CDR3 sequence is 12 residues long. V lost 0 bases to trimming and J lost 4 bases, with 5 bases between them. CDR3 region: CASSLPGSDYTF. CDR3 DNA (partial): TGTGCCAGCTCTCTCCCAGGCTCCGACTACACC.

Points on this clone: Each gene name is a mouse one. The CDR3 end falls 1 residue outside the read, so it is completed with the germline J gene. The V gene is TRBV16, the J gene TRBJ2-1; TRBD2 agrees at 9 bases. Germline-derived CDR1 and CDR2 are SGHSA and FRNQAP. J lost 6 bases, V lost 0 bases, and 12 bases had no gene match. The length of the CDR3 is 18 residues. The CDR3 sequence is CASSLEGTFWGGSAEQFF. The sequenced part of the CDR3 DNA is TGTGCAAGCAGCTTAGAAGGGACCTTCTGGGGGGGGAGTGCTGAGCAGTTC.

Note on this clone: Gene names denote mouse genes. The DNA ends 1 residue before the CDR3 does, and the rest of the CDR3 is filled in from the germline J gene. V and J are TRBV13-1 and TRBJ2-7; D might be TRBD1 or TRBD2, each matching 6 bases. The V and J ends lost 5 bases and 0 bases respectively, with 9 bases between them. Germline V gives CDR1 NSHNY, CDR2 SYGAGN. This CDR3 region has 13 residues. The sequenced CDR3 bases are TGTGCCAGCAGAGGGGGGAGCTCCTATGAACAGTAC. Amino acids: CASRGGSSYEQY. The CDR3 as a whole reads CASRGGSSYEQYF.

For this clone: The listed genes are named as in mouse. The read ends 1 residue shy of where the CDR3 ends; the end is completed using the germline J gene. V and J are TRBV17 and TRBJ1-2, with 11 bases that match TRBD1. There are 15 residues in the CDR3. CDR1 MNHDT and CDR2 YYDKIL come from the germline V gene. Trimming removed 3 bases from V and 0 bases from J; junction bases left unmatched: 0. CDR3 loop: CASSRGQGANSDYTF. Partial CDR3 DNA: TGTGCTAGCAGTAGGGGACAGGGGGCAAACTCCGACTACACC. The complete variable domain, with remaining parts taken from reference TRBV17 and TRBJ1-2, reads DTTVKQNPRYKLARVGKPVNLICSQTMNHDTMYWYQKKPNQAPKLLLFYYDKILNREADTFEKFQSSRPNNSFCSLYIGSAGLEYSAMYLCASSRGQGANSDYTFGSGTRLLVI.

Comment on this clone: Gene labels here are mouse ones. The read terminates 1 residue ahead of where the CDR3 ends, so the germline J gene completes it. The chain combines TRBV13-3 with TRBJ2-2; TRBD2 matches at 13 bases. There are 17 residues in the CDR3. The V and J ends lost 0 bases and 3 bases, in that order; junction bases with no gene match: 2. The germline gives CDR1 NNHDY, CDR2 SYVADS. The CDR3 protein is CASSDGTGGADTGQLYF. The DNA read from the CDR3 is TGTGCCAGCAGTGATGGGACTGGGGGGGCGGACACCGGGCAGCTCTAC.

As regards this clone: Mouse names are used for the genes. The CDR3 end falls 1 residue outside the read, so it is completed with the germline J gene. The V gene is TRBV13-2, the J gene TRBJ2-7, with D maybe TRBD1 (5 bases). V was shortened by 3 bases and J by 6 bases, with 7 bases between the two germline ends. Germline V gene lookup returns CDR1 NNHNN and CDR2 SYGAGS (reference sequence). The CDR3 runs to 11 residues. This CDR3 is CASGVRVEQYF. The CDR3 bases that were read are TGTGCCAGCGGTGTCAGGGTTGAACAGTAC.

Of note for this clone: Gene names follow the mouse nomenclature. The read comes to an end 1 residue before the CDR3 does, leaving the germline J gene to fill in the end. The chain is built from TRBV23 and TRBJ1-4; the table's D call TRBD1 went unverified against the DNA. Germline values: CDR1 KGHTA, CDR2 FQNQQP. This CDR3 contains 14 residues. The sequenced CDR3 bases are TGCTCCAGCAGTCCGGGACAGGGGAACGAAAGATTATTT. Protein: CSSSPGQGNERLF. The entire CDR3 is CSSSPGQGNERLFF.